By share, the clone carrying this T cell receptor (beta chain) ranks as medium-sized. Antigen specificity is unknown. Repertoires were sampled repeatedly during chemoradiotherapy. This specimen belongs to a study of chemoradiotherapy in HPV16-positive cancers. Study-level findings and limits: The functional HPV-specific definition rests on just a couple of HPV16-positive patients. Non-HPV-specific T cells did not expand in tumors during treatment, whereas candidate HPV-specific clones and E7-related motifs did.

The method was immunoSEQ multiplex PCR; TCRdb's version includes in-frame clones alone and lacks a portion of them. Of some 10,000 clones in the sample, approximately 70% were seen once. V dropped 4 bases and J dropped 6 bases, with 12 bases sitting between them. CDR1 and CDR2 from the germline V gene are MNHEY and SMNVEV (reference sequence). This CDR3 is 14 amino acids long. The V and J genes are TRBV27 and TRBJ2-2; no firm D call. Sequenced here: tumor tissue, sampled from a patient who underwent chemoradiotherapy. This TCR came from a human donor with HPV-associated anogenital cancer. In nucleotides, the CDR3 is TGTGCCAGCAGTTCTACCCTTATCGCCGGGGAGCTGTTTTTT. It yields the protein CASSSTLIAGELFF.